This T cell receptor (beta chain) was sequenced in a study of blood T cell repertoires in COVID-19. Background on the study: COVID-19 samples from acute and convalescent phases originated in the United States, Italy and Spain.

The Seattle patients, enrolled during active infection, were followed longitudinally. Original handling: Estimated nucleated cell counts came from reference gene primer amplification. Libraries were prepared by immunoSEQ multiplex PCR; TCRdb keeps only in-frame clonotypes and omits some of them. That table supplies the V and J calls and clone size; D and trimming were determined from the DNA. The repertoire holds 55,000 to 65,000 clones, with roughly 87% as singletons. V lost 3 bases and J 1 base, leaving 10 bases between the germline ends. The CDR3 covers 15 residues. Germline assignment: CDR1 LNHDA and CDR2 SQIVND (reference sequence).

This chain uses TRBV19 with TRBJ2-1; D is possibly TRBD1 (7 bases). Sequenced input: peripheral blood. The receptor was derived from a woman aged 60 to 75 with COVID-19, enrolled during active disease. CDR3 coding DNA: TGTGCCAGTAGTATGGAGGGGGCGTCCTACAATGAGCAGTTCTTC. This gives the protein CASSMEGASYNEQFF.